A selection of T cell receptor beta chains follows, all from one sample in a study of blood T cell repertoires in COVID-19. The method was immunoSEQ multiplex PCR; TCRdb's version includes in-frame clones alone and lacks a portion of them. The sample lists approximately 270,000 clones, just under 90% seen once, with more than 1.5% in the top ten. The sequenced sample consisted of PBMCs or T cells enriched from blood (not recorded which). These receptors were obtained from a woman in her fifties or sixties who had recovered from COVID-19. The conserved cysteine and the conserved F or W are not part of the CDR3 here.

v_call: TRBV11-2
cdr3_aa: ASSWGVRETQY

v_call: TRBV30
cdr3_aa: AWSVLANSNTEAF

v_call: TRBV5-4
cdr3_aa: ASSKTGDGTNEKLF

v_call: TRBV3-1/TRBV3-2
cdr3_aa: ASSFHYEQY

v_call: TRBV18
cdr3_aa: ASSYDRVGYEQY

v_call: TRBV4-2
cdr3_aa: ASSHRGVTGPQETQY

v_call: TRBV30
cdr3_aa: AWISGDNSPLH

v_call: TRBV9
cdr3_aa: ASSDEVFYEQF

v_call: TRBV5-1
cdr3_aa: ASSLAHRAPGELF

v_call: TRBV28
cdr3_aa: ASGIRTGLSYSNQPQH

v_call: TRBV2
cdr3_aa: ASSERWETQY

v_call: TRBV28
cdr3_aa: ASSPLSQPQH

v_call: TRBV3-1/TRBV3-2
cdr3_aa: ASSQRDRGYLVQH

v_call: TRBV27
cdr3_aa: ASGRVGNQPQH

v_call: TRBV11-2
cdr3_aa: ASSFAGGDTEAF

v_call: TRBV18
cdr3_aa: ASSPGTNTEAF

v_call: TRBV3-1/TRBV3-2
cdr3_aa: ASTPGLASTDTQY

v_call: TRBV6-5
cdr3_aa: ASSYRDREGSPLH

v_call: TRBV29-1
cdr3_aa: SVMRLAGTYEQY

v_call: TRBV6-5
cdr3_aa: ASSYPGRGEQF

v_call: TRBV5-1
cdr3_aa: ASSFRGIDNEQF

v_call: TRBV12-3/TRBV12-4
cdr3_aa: ASSLAGGYEQY

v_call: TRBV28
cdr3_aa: ASSTTSGRGAGELF

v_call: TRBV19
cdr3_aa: ASRIPAGNTIY

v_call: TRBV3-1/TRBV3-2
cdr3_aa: ASSQPQGANSPLH

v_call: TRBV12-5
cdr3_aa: ASGSRVWGESSYEQY

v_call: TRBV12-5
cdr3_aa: ASVPEAGGRFSEQF

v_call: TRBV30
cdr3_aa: AWFRGDTQY

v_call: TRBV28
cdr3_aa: ASGLAGGETQY

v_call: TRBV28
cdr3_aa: ASSTTAYSGNGYT

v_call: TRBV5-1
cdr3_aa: ASSPIAARGNEQF

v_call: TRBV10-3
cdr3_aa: AISVRGQGYEQY

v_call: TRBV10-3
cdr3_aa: AISDRDRGSYEQY

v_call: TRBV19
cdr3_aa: ASSNPGVTFSNQPQH

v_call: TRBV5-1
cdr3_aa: ASSLTLAGDPYNEQF

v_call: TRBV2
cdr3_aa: ASNGQGVNQPQH

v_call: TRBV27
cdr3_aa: ASSLTTGEKNEQF

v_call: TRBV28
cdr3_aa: ASVNPGQGGYEQY

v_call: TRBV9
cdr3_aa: ASSTQGTGETDTQY

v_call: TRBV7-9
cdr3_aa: ASSYRADTEAF

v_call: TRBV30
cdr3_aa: AWSAGASNQPQH

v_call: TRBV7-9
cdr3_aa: ASSAGTEAF

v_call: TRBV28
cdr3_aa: ASRRNGQGVQPQH

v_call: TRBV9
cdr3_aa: ASSSKDRALGGYT

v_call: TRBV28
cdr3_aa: ASSLWDRGTEAF

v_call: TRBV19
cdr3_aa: AAWGGATNEKLF

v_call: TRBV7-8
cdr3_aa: ASSLNRRESYGYT